This paragraph reports one T cell receptor (beta chain). Its specificity is not known. The data were obtained in a study of shared clonotypes between healthy human individuals. Study results and limitations: Even with large depth, rarefaction showed that sorted-subset sequencing was incomplete. The four-donor shared clonotypes exceeded non-shared clonotypes in generation probability, with non-shared ones scoring lower.

The CDR3 has 15 amino acids. Trimming cost V 4 bases and J 4 bases, with 16 bases left between them. Germline assignment: CDR1 SGDLS and CDR2 YYNGEE. Generated by immunoSEQ multiplex PCR, the TCRdb table keeps only in-frame clones and is missing some. The sample has fewer than 1.6 million clones; approximately 98.5% are singletons. This clonotype was obtained from a man aged 25 to 40 in good health. The V and J genes are TRBV9 and TRBJ2-3; D possibly uses TRBD1 or TRBD2 (5 bases each). Sequences were obtained from naive CD4+ T cells sorted from blood. Sample subset: CD45RA+ positively selected. This CDR3 is CASSLEAQGSDTQYF. In nucleotides, the CDR3 is TGTGCCAGCAGCCTGGAGGCTCAGGGTTCAGATACGCAGTATTTT.